A selection of T cell receptor beta chains follows, all from one sample in a study of T-cell memory formation after mild COVID-19. TCRdb independently ran MiXCR on the 5' RACE reads; one entry per CDR3 protein. The sample has about 340,000 distinct CDR3 sequences, roughly 15% seen once; the top ten hold about a fifth. Source material: PBMCs or a T cell subset sorted from them (not recorded which). The receptors were gathered from a man aged 18 to 30 who had mild COVID-19 (a few samples of this study predate the infection). Cell type and time point are not known. Both conserved end residues are part of each CDR3. D genes are given only for firm matches. Clone size appears in some rows only: once, few, many, or a class for an expanded clone.

>TRBD2|few|TRBJ2-3|TRBV5-1
CASSSLAGGRTDTQYF
TGCGCCAGCAGCTCTCTAGCGGGGGGGCGCACAGATACGCAGTATTTT
>TRBD2|few|TRBJ2-3|TRBV12-3/TRBV12-4
CASAGVSTDTQYF
TGTGCCAGCGCGGGGGTTAGCACAGATACGCAGTATTTT
>.|few|TRBJ1-2|TRBV20-1
CSASGQTRGYTF
TGCAGTGCTAGCGGTCAAACGCGGGGCTACACCTTC
>.|.|TRBJ2-1|TRBV12-3/TRBV12-4
CASSWGPPEQFF
TGTGCCAGCAGTTGGGGCCCTCCGGAGCAGTTCTTC
>.|few|TRBJ1-1|TRBV18
CASSLLADGTEAFF
TGTGCCAGCTCACTTCTTGCCGACGGCACTGAAGCTTTCTTT
>.|.|TRBJ1-2|TRBV7-8
CASSLNFRGKNYGYTF
TGTGCCAGCAGCTTAAATTTCAGGGGAAAGAACTATGGCTACACCTTC
>TRBD1|few|TRBJ1-5|TRBV9
CASSATGGLNQPQHF
TGTGCCAGCAGCGCAACAGGGGGCTTAAATCAGCCCCAGCATTTT
>.|.|TRBJ2-7|TRBV11-2
CASSLVPPTWGREQYF
TGTGCCAGCAGCTTAGTTCCTCCAACATGGGGTCGCGAGCAGTACTTC
>.|.|TRBJ1-2|TRBV5-1
CASSLNGYYGYTF
TGCGCCAGCAGCTTGAACGGTTACTATGGCTACACCTTC
>.|.|TRBJ1-1|TRBV4-2
CASSQDGVDSGTEAFF
TGTGCCAGCAGCCAAGATGGCGTGGACAGTGGAACTGAAGCTTTCTTT
>.|few|TRBJ2-2|TRBV7-2
CASARWAGVPGELFF
TGTGCCAGCGCCCGGTGGGCAGGGGTACCCGGGGAGCTGTTTTTT
>.|.|TRBJ1-5|TRBV6-2/TRBV6-3
CASSPLGPGDGLYSNQPQHF
TGTGCCAGCAGCCCTTTAGGTCCAGGAGATGGCCTCTATAGCAATCAGCCCCAGCATTTT
>TRBD2|.|TRBJ2-1|TRBV7-3
CASSPVASGGYNEQFF
TGTGCCAGCAGCCCTGTAGCTAGCGGGGGGTACAATGAGCAGTTCTTC
>.|few|TRBJ2-3|TRBV9
CASSVVPPDTQYF
TGTGCCAGCAGCGTAGTCCCCCCAGATACGCAGTATTTT
>.|.|TRBJ2-1|TRBV3-1
CASSQESSYNEQFF
TGTGCCAGCAGCCAAGAGTCCAGCTACAATGAGCAGTTCTTC
>.|few|TRBJ1-1|TRBV5-4
CASSLENAIEAFF
TGTGCCAGCAGCTTGGAGAATGCGATCGAAGCTTTCTTT
>TRBD2|few|TRBJ2-3|TRBV4-3
CASSQGGSGGPDTQYF
TGCGCCAGCAGCCAAGGTGGTAGCGGGGGACCAGATACGCAGTATTTT
>.|.|TRBJ2-1|TRBV7-2
CASSTLPGTYNEQFF
TGTGCCAGCAGCACACTACCCGGGACCTACAATGAGCAGTTCTTC
>.|many|TRBJ2-7|TRBV7-9
CASSASSDEQYF
TGTGCCAGCAGCGCCTCCTCCGACGAGCAGTACTTC
>TRBD1|.|TRBJ2-7|TRBV5-1
CASSLGTGGVYYEQYF
TGCGCCAGCAGCTTGGGGACAGGGGGCGTCTACTACGAGCAGTACTTC
>TRBD2|few|TRBJ2-7|TRBV11-2
CASSLGGGHLYF
TGTGCCAGCAGCTTAGGCGGGGGGCATCTGTACTTC
>TRBD1|many|TRBJ2-7|TRBV29-1
CSVQTGGTYPSDEQYF
TGCAGCGTCCAGACAGGGGGAACGTATCCCAGTGACGAGCAGTACTTC
>.|few|TRBJ2-5|TRBV6-6
CASSTRESRETQYF
TGTGCCAGCAGTACACGGGAGAGCCGGGAGACCCAGTACTTC
>TRBD2|few|TRBJ2-1|TRBV20-1
CSARTSGGHTWSSEQFF
TGCAGTGCTAGGACTAGCGGGGGCCATACATGGAGTAGTGAGCAGTTCTTC
>.|few|TRBJ2-1|TRBV29-1
CSVVRGYEQFF
TGCAGCGTAGTCAGGGGTTATGAGCAGTTCTTC
>TRBD2|.|TRBJ2-3|TRBV6-5
CASTKLAGGTDTQYF
TGTGCCAGCACTAAACTAGCGGGGGGCACAGATACGCAGTATTTT
>.|few|TRBJ1-4|TRBV6-1
CASSGGGSNEKLFF
TGTGCCAGCAGTGGGGGCGGTTCTAATGAAAAACTGTTTTTT
>.|.|TRBJ2-4|TRBV4-1
CASSPLTVAKNIQYF
TGCGCCAGCAGCCCCCTAACCGTAGCCAAAAACATTCAGTACTTC
>.|few|TRBJ2-3|TRBV5-1
CASSLGQSRTDTQYF
TGCGCCAGCAGCTTGGGACAGAGCCGCACAGATACGCAGTATTTT
>.|many|TRBJ1-5|TRBV12-3/TRBV12-4
CASSPQGYAQHF
TGTGCCAGCAGTCCGCAGGGCTACGCCCAGCATTTT
>.|few|TRBJ2-7|TRBV7-2
CASSLAHDQRVPYEQYF
TGTGCCAGCAGCTTAGCGCACGACCAAAGAGTCCCCTACGAGCAGTACTTC
>TRBD1|.|TRBJ2-7|TRBV4-2
CASSLDRANYEQYF
TGTGCCAGCAGCCTCGACAGGGCCAACTACGAGCAGTACTTC
>.|few|TRBJ2-1|TRBV11-2
CASSARTAQGLPIIKGNEQFF
TGTGCCAGCAGCGCCCGGACAGCCCAGGGATTACCAATAATAAAAGGGAATGAGCAGTTCTTC
>.|.|TRBJ2-3|TRBV9
CASSPGRRTAATQYF
TGTGCCAGCAGCCCTGGTAGGAGGACAGCCGCTACGCAGTATTTT
>.|few|TRBJ2-7|TRBV20-1
CSARGGGTLPAEQYF
TGCAGTGCTAGGGGAGGTGGGACTCTGCCTGCCGAGCAGTACTTC
>TRBD2|.|TRBJ2-3|TRBV10-3
CAISESVSGGNDTQYF
TGTGCCATCAGTGAGTCAGTTAGCGGGGGGAATGATACGCAGTATTTT
>TRBD1|.|TRBJ1-5|TRBV19
CASSIERDRGHSNQPQHF
TGTGCCAGTAGTATAGAGAGGGACAGGGGTCATAGCAATCAGCCCCAGCATTTT
>.|few|TRBJ2-6|TRBV2
CASSWHGEINVLTF
TGTGCCAGCAGTTGGCATGGGGAAATCAACGTCCTGACTTTC
>.|.|TRBJ2-3|TRBV5-1
CASSLDTGRGDTQYF
TGCGCCAGCAGCCTGGACACGGGAAGGGGAGATACGCAGTATTTT
>.|few|TRBJ2-5|TRBV5-1
CASSLDRAVETQYF
TGCGCCAGCAGCTTGGACAGGGCGGTAGAGACCCAGTACTTC
>.|.|TRBJ1-2|TRBV6-6
CASSNYGYTF
TGTGCCAGCAGTAACTATGGCTACACCTTC
>.|few|TRBJ1-1|TRBV5-1
CASSSTDTEAFF
TGCGCCAGCAGCTCGACAGACACTGAAGCTTTCTTT
>.|few|TRBJ1-2|TRBV5-1
CASSQDSDYGYTF
TGCGCCAGCAGCCAGGACTCTGACTATGGCTACACCTTC
>TRBD1|.|TRBJ1-4|TRBV19
CASSLRQGENEKLFF
TGTGCCTCCTCGCTGCGGCAGGGGGAGAATGAAAAACTGTTTTTT
>.|.|TRBJ2-4|TRBV27
CASSLRTGHFGGHKNIQYF
TGTGCCAGCAGTTTACGTACAGGTCATTTTGGGGGTCACAAAAACATTCAGTACTTC